What follows are 23 T cell receptor beta chains derived from one specimen sequenced in a study of blood T cell repertoires in COVID-19. Produced via immunoSEQ multiplex PCR; TCRdb's table is partial and in-frame only. The sample shows 250,000 or so clones, about 80% of them seen only once. Sequenced material: peripheral blood. These receptors originate from a woman of 80 years or more with acute or convalescent COVID-19.

In DNA form, the CDR3 reads TGTGCCATCAGTGAGTCGGGCGGGAGGTCCTACGAGCAGTACTTC. Its protein product is CAISESGGRSYEQYF. The chain couples TRBV10-3 to TRBJ2-7; TRBD2 agrees at 8 bases. Germline V gene sequence: CDR1 ENHRY, CDR2 SYGVKD. This CDR3 contains 15 residues. V gave up 0 bases and J gave up 1 base; unmatched junction bases: 2.

The CDR3 sequence is CASSSNRVYNYGYTF. The CDR3 DNA is TGTGCCAGCAGTTCGAACAGGGTTTATAACTATGGCTACACCTTC. The chain has TRBV28 and TRBJ1-2, with a possible D match to TRBD1 (6 bases). Trimming removed 4 bases from V and 1 base from J, with 13 bases in between. This CDR3 comprises 15 residues. CDR1 is MDHEN, CDR2 SYDVKM, per germline.

This clone was counted a single time. The chain has TRBV2 and TRBJ1-4; a possible D gene is TRBD1 (5 bases). The germline V and J ends were trimmed by 2 bases and 8 bases, with 12 bases remaining between them. The germline V gene encodes CDR1 SNHLY and CDR2 FYNNEI. The CDR3 has 14 residues. The CDR3 region is CASSETGRGEKLFF. CDR3 bases: TGTGCCAGCAGTGAAACGGGGAGGGGAGAAAAACTGTTTTTT.

The gene calls are TRBV28 and TRBJ2-7; 10 positions agree with TRBD1. Trimming at V came to 3 bases and at J to 4 bases, leaving 6 bases not matched to a gene. Germline-derived CDR1 and CDR2 are MDHEN and SYDVKM. This CDR3 comprises 15 residues. CDR3 protein: CASSFPGQGKYEQYF. The CDR3 nucleotides read TGTGCCAGCAGTTTCCCGGGACAGGGGAAGTACGAGCAGTACTTC.

CDR3 region: CASSPGENQPQHF. CDR3 nucleotides: TGTGCCAGCTCACCAGGGGAGAATCAGCCCCAGCATTTT. The chain joins TRBV18 to TRBJ1-5; D is undetermined. CDR1 is KGHSH, CDR2 LQKENI, per germline. V was shortened by 2 bases and J by 4 bases, with 6 bases between the two germline ends. CDR3 length: 13 residues. Supplemented by reference TRBV18 and TRBJ1-5, the full variable domain reads NAGVMQNPRHLVRRRGQEARLRCSPMKGHSHVYWYRQLPEEGLKFMVYLQKENIIDESGMPKERFSAEFPKEGPSILRIQQVVRGDSAAYFCASSPGENQPQHFGDGTRLSIL.

The DNA of the CDR3 is TGTGCCAGCAGTTACTGGTTTGATAGCCAAGAGACCCAGTACTTC. Translated, it gives CASSYWFDSQETQYF. The chain uses TRBV6-2 or TRBV6-3 and TRBJ2-5; D not resolved. This CDR3 is built from 15 residues. V was cut by 1 base and J by 1 base, with 10 bases left in between. Per germline, CDR1 MNHEY and CDR2 SVGEGT.

The V and J genes are TRBV11-2 and TRBJ2-2; D remains ambiguous. The CDR3 consists of 14 residues. The germline V and J ends were trimmed by 1 base and 1 base, with 4 bases remaining between them. Looked up from germline, CDR1 is SGHAT and CDR2 is FQNNGV. The DNA of the CDR3 is TGTGCCAGCAGCTTAGGACAGAACACCGGGGAGCTGTTTTTT. Translating gives CASSLGQNTGELFF. The full variable domain, its missing parts supplied by reference TRBV11-2 and TRBJ2-2, is EAGVAQSPRYKIIEKRQSVAFWCNPISGHATLYWYQQILGQGPKLLIQFQNNGVVDDSQLPKDRFSAERLKGVDSTLKIQPAKLEDSAVYLCASSLGQNTGELFFGEGSRLTVL.

The genes are TRBV6-5 and TRBJ2-7; 7 bases are a match to TRBD1. From germline, CDR1 is MNHEY and CDR2 SVGAGI. This CDR3 is 14 amino acids long. V shed 6 bases and J 0 bases; nucleotides not matched to a gene: 5. The CDR3 protein is CASRTGYASYEQYF. The CDR3 DNA sequence: TGTGCCAGCAGGACAGGGTACGCCTCCTACGAGCAGTACTTC.

The rearrangement joins TRBV12-3 or TRBV12-4 to TRBJ1-5; D unresolved. Trimming pared 6 bases from V and 1 base from J, leaving 4 bases between. The CDR3 spans 12 residues. The CDR3 reads CASRSSNQPQHF. DNA of the CDR3: TGTGCCAGCAGATCGAGCAATCAGCCCCAGCATTTT.

This clone was seen once. The V and J genes are TRBV5-5 and TRBJ1-6, with a tentative D call TRBD1 (6 bases). The germline CDR1 and CDR2 sequences are SGHKS and YYEKEE (reference sequence). Trimming took off 0 bases at V and 8 bases at J, with 18 bases between the two ends. The CDR3 has 17 residues. This chain's CDR3 is CASSLGHRGSGDSPLHF. The CDR3 nucleotides read TGTGCCAGCAGCTTGGGCCATAGGGGGTCCGGGGATTCACCCCTCCACTTT.

To note about this clone: Other DNA variants within this sample encode the same CDR3. The chain employs TRBV19 and TRBJ2-2, with 8 bases matching TRBD2. The CDR3 is made up of 15 amino acids. Looked up from germline, CDR1 is LNHDA and CDR2 is SQIVND (reference sequence). V lost 5 bases to trimming and J lost 5 bases; unmatched junction nucleotides: 7. The CDR3 region is CASSPGLAGTGELFF. CDR3 nucleotide sequence: TGTGCCAGTAGTCCCGGACTAGCTGGTACCGGGGAGCTGTTTTTT. Filled out from reference TRBV19 and TRBJ2-2, the complete variable domain reads DGGITQSPKYLFRKEGQNVTLSCEQNLNHDAMYWYRQDPGQGLRLIYYSQIVNDFQKGDIAEGYSVSREKKESFPLTVTSAQKNPTAFYLCASSPGLAGTGELFFGEGSRLTVL.

The rearrangement uses TRBV21-1 and TRBJ1-1; the table names TRBD1, a call not compared with the DNA. TRBV21-1 is termed a pseudogene. The CDR3 is 16 amino acids. DNA of the CDR3: TGTGCCAGCAGCAAAACCCACTACGCCGGACAGGGAGGGGCTTTCTTT. Its translation is CASSKTHYAGQGGAFF.

This clone turned up a few times. The rearrangement links TRBV6-5 to TRBJ1-4; D unresolved. V was clipped by 11 bases and J by 8 bases, with 18 bases between them. This CDR3 has 13 amino acids. The germline CDR1 and CDR2 sequences are MNHEY and SVGAGI. The CDR3 is CAGQAGAQEKLFF. As DNA, the CDR3 is TGTGCCGGTCAAGCCGGAGCCCAAGAAAAACTGTTTTTT.

The V call is TRBV6-5, the J call TRBJ2-2; D uncertain. Trimming cost V 7 bases and J 0 bases, with 12 bases left between them. The germline gives CDR1 MNHEY, CDR2 SVGAGI. CDR3 length: 15 residues. CDR3 sequence (DNA): TGTGCCAGCAAGTACTTGGGCACGAACACCGGGGAGCTGTTTTTT. The encoded protein is CASKYLGTNTGELFF.

The rearrangement links TRBV5-6 to TRBJ1-6, with D possibly matching TRBD1 (6 bases). This CDR3 comprises 15 residues. The germline gives CDR1 SGHDT, CDR2 YYEEEE. Trimming left V 5 bases short and J 6 bases short, with 15 bases between. CDR3 region: CASRITGSSNSPLHF. CDR3 sequence (DNA): TGTGCCAGCAGGATAACAGGGAGTAGTAATTCACCCCTCCACTTT.

The CDR3 sequence: CASLTREEGNTIYF. Written as DNA, the CDR3 is TGTGCCAGCTTGACCCGGGAAGAAGGAAACACCATATATTTT. This rearrangement joins TRBV6-5 to TRBJ1-3, with D unresolved. The V gene's germline CDR1 is MNHEY and CDR2 SVGAGI. The V end was cut by 8 bases, the J end by 4 bases, with 15 bases between. The CDR3 length is 14 residues.

This rearrangement joins TRBV5-1 to TRBJ2-3, with TRBD2 matching 10 bases. The germline V gene has CDR1 SGHRS and CDR2 YFSETQ. This CDR3 comprises 16 residues. J lost 3 bases, V lost 2 bases, and 6 bases had no gene match. This chain's CDR3 is CASSLTGTSVTDTQYF. In DNA, the CDR3 is TGCGCCAGCAGCTTAACCGGGACTAGCGTTACAGATACGCAGTATTTT. Using reference TRBV5-1 and TRBJ2-3 for the parts outside the CDR3, the full variable domain is KAGVTQTPRYLIKTRGQQVTLSCSPISGHRSVSWYQQTPGQGLQFLFEYFSETQRNKGNFPGRFSGRQFSNSRSEMNVSTLELGDSALYLCASSLTGTSVTDTQYFGPGTRLTVL.

The rearrangement links TRBV2 to TRBJ2-7; 7 bases align to TRBD1. The CDR3 length is 15 residues. The V gene end was trimmed by 7 bases and the J gene end by 3 bases; junction bases not matched to a gene: 12. The germline V gene encodes CDR1 SNHLY and CDR2 FYNNEI. CDR3: CASNEGGAWGYEQYF. DNA of the CDR3: TGTGCCAGCAACGAAGGGGGCGCTTGGGGCTACGAGCAGTACTTC.

This chain uses TRBV5-8 with TRBJ2-7; 7 bases are shared with TRBD1. CDR1 is SGHTS, CDR2 YDEGEE, per germline. There are 15 residues in the CDR3. V lost 4 bases and J lost 4; bases outside the gene matches: 11. CDR3 DNA sequence: TGTGCCAGCAGCGACCCCGGGACAGATACTTACGAGCAGTACTTC. It specifies CASSDPGTDTYEQYF. Looking up the rest from reference TRBV5-8 and TRBJ2-7 gives the full variable domain: EAGVTQSPTHLIKTRGQQATLRCSPISGHTSVYWYQQALGLGLQFLLWYDEGEERNRGNFPPRFSGRQFPNYSSELNVNALELEDSALYLCASSDPGTDTYEQYFGPGTRLTVT.

The DNA for the CDR3 is TGTGCCAGCAGTTCGAACCTCGGACAGATTGGAGGAAAACTGTTTTTT. Its translation is CASSSNLGQIGGKLFF. The chain links TRBV6-6 to TRBJ1-4, with D possibly being TRBD1 (6 bases). V was cut by 4 bases and J by 10 bases, with 22 bases left in between. Germline values: CDR1 MNHNY, CDR2 SVGAGI (reference sequence). CDR3 length: 16 residues.

CDR3 amino acids: CASSRRQGAELGKREQYF. The DNA of the CDR3 is TGTGCCAGCAGCCGCCGACAGGGGGCGGAACTAGGGAAAAGGGAGCAGTACTTC. The rearrangement joins TRBV7-2 to TRBJ2-7; 10 bases match TRBD1. From germline, CDR1 is SGHTA and CDR2 FQGNSA. The V gene end was trimmed by 5 bases and the J gene end by 7 bases; junction bases not matched to a gene: 20. The CDR3 has 18 residues.

This clone came up a few times. The CDR3 is CASRKTSGDTGELFF. As DNA, the CDR3 is TGTGCCAGCAGGAAAACTAGCGGAGACACCGGGGAGCTGTTTTTT. The chain employs TRBV13 and TRBJ2-2; 8 bases are shared with TRBD2. J lost 3 bases, V lost 6 bases, and 6 bases had no gene match. The CDR3 is 15 amino acids. Looked up from germline, CDR1 is PRHDT and CDR2 is FYEKMQ (reference sequence).

This clone was counted between two and nine times. The J gene is TRBJ1-5, the V gene TRBV12-3 or TRBV12-4, with D perhaps TRBD1 (5 bases). V was pared by 6 bases and J by 9 bases, with 15 bases between. The CDR3 is 13 amino acids. The CDR3 nucleotides read TGTGCCAGCAGAGCCACAGGTTCCGCGCCCCAGCATTTT. Protein sequence: CASRATGSAPQHF.